Listed here are 18 T cell receptor beta chains from one sample, sequenced in a study of T cells and copy number aberrations in small-cell lung cancer. Produced via immunoSEQ multiplex PCR; TCRdb's table is partial and in-frame only. The data contain 500 or so clones, approximately 88% of them singletons. Sequencing was done on a sample of tumor tissue. All receptors come from a man in his sixties with small cell lung cancer.

The chain has TRBV5-1 and TRBJ2-6; D remains unclear. V gave up 0 bases and J gave up 1 base, with 14 bases separating them. In germline, CDR1 is SGHRS, CDR2 YFSETQ. The CDR3 is 18 amino acids. CDR3 sequence: CASSLVGPRTSGANVLTF. CDR3 nucleotide sequence: TGCGCCAGCAGCTTGGTTGGCCCCCGGACGTCTGGGGCCAACGTCCTGACTTTC.

The chain recombines TRBV29-1 with TRBJ2-7; 10 bases fit TRBD1. The V and J ends lost 0 bases and 4 bases, in that order; junction bases with no gene match: 3. The CDR3 contains 14 residues. CDR1 and CDR2 from the germline V gene are SQVTM and ANQGSEA. The CDR3 protein is CSVEDRDRGYEQYF. The CDR3 coding sequence is TGCAGCGTTGAAGATCGGGACAGGGGATACGAGCAGTACTTC.

The chain has TRBV5-5 and TRBJ2-2; no definite D call. V lost 2 bases and J 9 bases, leaving 8 bases between the germline ends. Germline CDR1 and CDR2: SGHKS and YYEKEE (reference sequence). This CDR3 region has 12 residues. The CDR3 loop reads CASSFGPRELFF. The CDR3 coding sequence is TGTGCCAGCAGCTTTGGTCCCCGGGAGCTGTTTTTT. Full variable domain (rest looked up from reference TRBV5-5 and TRBJ2-2): DAGVTQSPTHLIKTRGQQVTLRCSPISGHKSVSWYQQVLGQGPQFIFQYYEKEERGRGNFPDRFSARQFPNYSSELNVNALLLGDSALYLCASSFGPRELFFGEGSRLTVL.

CDR3 amino acids: CASSPRDNSYEQYF. As DNA, the CDR3 is TGTGCCAGCTCACCCCGGGACAACTCCTACGAGCAGTACTTC. This sequence joins TRBV18 and TRBJ2-7, with D perhaps matching TRBD1 (6 bases). The V gene lost 3 bases and the J gene lost 0 bases, with 9 bases spanning the gap. The CDR3 runs to 14 residues. In germline, CDR1 is KGHSH, CDR2 LQKENI.

The chain combines TRBV5-1 with TRBJ2-2; 10 bases are a match to TRBD1. Germline V gene sequence: CDR1 SGHRS, CDR2 YFSETQ. This CDR3 has 16 residues. V shed 3 bases, J shed 0 bases, and the junction held 2 bases outside the gene matches. DNA of the CDR3: TGCGCCAGCAGCTGGACAGGGGGTACGAACACCGGGGAGCTGTTTTTT. Amino acid sequence: CASSWTGGTNTGELFF. The full variable domain, its missing parts supplied by reference TRBV5-1 and TRBJ2-2, is KAGVTQTPRYLIKTRGQQVTLSCSPISGHRSVSWYQQTPGQGLQFLFEYFSETQRNKGNFPGRFSGRQFSNSRSEMNVSTLELGDSALYLCASSWTGGTNTGELFFGEGSRLTVL.

The chain carries TRBV30 and TRBJ1-2; D is undetermined. The CDR3 runs to 12 residues. With 2 bases removed from V and 4 bases from J, the gap between germline ends came to 8 bases. Looked up from germline, CDR1 is GTSNPN and CDR2 is SVGIG (reference sequence). This CDR3 is CAWSFGLYGYTF. The CDR3 region has the DNA TGTGCCTGGAGTTTCGGACTCTATGGCTACACCTTC.

This sequence joins TRBV9 and TRBJ1-1, with D possibly matching TRBD1 (5 bases). Germline V gives CDR1 SGDLS, CDR2 YYNGEE. The CDR3 is 14 amino acids. V shed 3 bases and J shed 5 bases, with 14 bases lying between them. The CDR3 DNA follows: TGTGCCAGCAGCGGAGGGGAGCCCGGAACTGAAGCTTTCTTT. It translates to CASSGGEPGTEAFF.

The J gene is TRBJ2-1, the V gene TRBV2, with TRBD2 matching 15 bases. The germline gives CDR1 SNHLY, CDR2 FYNNEI. J was trimmed by 9 bases and V by 3 bases; bases with no gene match: 3. The CDR3 sequence is 15 residues long. Written as DNA, the CDR3 is TGTGCCAGCAGTGATTGGACTAGCGGGAGGGTTGAGCAGTTCTTC. Protein: CASSDWTSGRVEQFF.

Concerning this clone itself: The junction and the germline gene differ at one end; a read error may be behind it. The chain uses TRBV2 and TRBJ1-3, with no clear D. From germline, CDR1 is SNHLY and CDR2 FYNNEI. The CDR3 runs 15 residues. The CDR3 DNA follows: TGTACCAGCAGAGCCACAGTTAACTCTGGAAACACCATATATTTT. It codes for CTSRATVNSGNTIYF.

In DNA form, the CDR3 reads TGTGCCAGCAGCGCCATGGTGGGACAGGTTTCCTCTAACCCGGAAAAACTGTTTTTT. Its protein is CASSAMVGQVSSNPEKLFF. The rearrangement joins TRBV7-9 to TRBJ1-4; 8 bases are shared with TRBD1. This CDR3 region has 19 residues. The trim removed 5 bases at V and 8 bases at J, leaving 22 bases unmatched. CDR1 and CDR2 (germline): SEHNR, FQNEAQ (reference sequence).

The gene calls are TRBV30 and TRBJ1-1; no reliable D call. This CDR3 spans 13 amino acids. Trimming pared 2 bases from V and 0 bases from J, leaving 7 bases between. From germline, CDR1 is GTSNPN and CDR2 SVGIG (reference sequence). The CDR3 region has the DNA TGTGCCTGGAGTTGGCACATGAACACTGAAGCTTTCTTT. Translation: CAWSWHMNTEAFF.

The V gene is TRBV28, the J gene TRBJ1-2, with 8 bases that match TRBD1. The V gene end was trimmed by 4 bases and the J gene end by 8 bases; junction bases not matched to a gene: 6. Germline loops: CDR1 MDHEN, CDR2 SYDVKM. The CDR3 extends over 13 amino acids. CDR3 loop: CASSSLGTGGYTF. CDR3 coding DNA: TGTGCCAGCAGTTCCCTAGGGACAGGAGGCTACACCTTC.

The rearrangement joins TRBV9 to TRBJ1-3; 11 nucleotides line up with TRBD1. Unmatched junction bases numbered 2, after V lost 3 bases and J lost 3 bases. CDR3 length: 15 residues. Per the germline V gene, CDR1 is SGDLS and CDR2 is YYNGEE. The CDR3 spells CASSEGQGVGNTIYF. The DNA of the CDR3 is TGTGCCAGCAGCGAGGGACAGGGGGTTGGAAACACCATATATTTT.

V gene TRBV27 combines with J gene TRBJ2-6; D uncertain. V was trimmed by 3 bases and J by 3 bases, leaving 3 bases between them. This CDR3 contains 13 residues. Germline V gene lookup returns CDR1 MNHEY and CDR2 SMNVEV (reference sequence). The CDR3 protein is CASSFSGANVLTF. In DNA form, the CDR3 reads TGTGCCAGCAGTTTTAGTGGGGCCAACGTCCTGACTTTC.

The chain links TRBV11-2 to TRBJ2-7; D uncertain. From germline, CDR1 is SGHAT and CDR2 FQNNGV. Between the trimmed V and J ends, which lost 6 bases and 3 bases, there was a span of 9 bases. The length of the CDR3 is 12 residues. The CDR3 DNA reads TGTGCCAGCAGTTCGGGTAACTACGAGCAGTACTTC. Encoded protein: CASSSGNYEQYF. The complete variable domain, with remaining parts taken from reference TRBV11-2 and TRBJ2-7, reads EAGVAQSPRYKIIEKRQSVAFWCNPISGHATLYWYQQILGQGPKLLIQFQNNGVVDDSQLPKDRFSAERLKGVDSTLKIQPAKLEDSAVYLCASSSGNYEQYFGPGTRLTVT.

For the CDR3, the DNA is TGTGCCTGGAGTGTAATGAACACTGAAGCTTTCTTT. Translation: CAWSVMNTEAFF. The V call is TRBV30, the J call TRBJ1-1; D is uncertain. Trimming left V 0 bases short and J 0 bases short, with 2 bases between. This CDR3 is built from 12 residues. Germline assignment: CDR1 GTSNPN and CDR2 SVGIG (reference sequence). The full variable domain, rest sourced from reference TRBV30 and TRBJ1-1, is SQTIHQWPATLVQPVGSPLSLECTVEGTSNPNLYWYRQAAGRGLQLLFYSVGIGQISSEVPQNLSASRPQDRQFILSSKKLLLSDSGFYLCAWSVMNTEAFFGQGTRLTVV.

The V and J genes are TRBV6-1 and TRBJ1-1, with D possibly being TRBD1 (5 bases). Germline-derived CDR1 and CDR2 are MNHNS and SASEGT. Trimming stripped 0 bases from V and 7 bases from J, with 9 bases between. The CDR3 runs 13 residues. CDR3 nucleotide sequence: TGTGCCAGCAGTGAAGCAAGGGGAGGTGAAGCTTTCTTT. It is translated as CASSEARGGEAFF.

The table lists this clone with a count of one. J is TRBJ2-1 and V is TRBV28; TRBD2 agrees at 11 bases. Trimming removed 1 base from V and 10 bases from J; junction bases left unmatched: 15. The germline CDR1 and CDR2 sequences are MDHEN and SYDVKM. The CDR3 has 18 residues. Here the CDR3 DNA reads TGTGCCAGCAGTTTATCCGGGGGGTGGACTAGCGGGCCCTTCGAGCAGTTCTTC. Protein: CASSLSGGWTSGPFEQFF.